This T cell receptor beta chain was identified during a study of shared clonotypes between healthy human individuals. Terminally differentiated effector memory CD45RA+ cells were excluded by CCR7 positive selection of CD45RO-negative cells. Produced via immunoSEQ multiplex PCR; TCRdb's table is partial and in-frame only. The sample lists about 800,000 clones; around 96% were seen once. The V and J ends lost 4 bases and 3 bases respectively, with 15 bases between them. CDR3 size: 15 residues. Germline CDR1 SGHNT, CDR2 YYREEE (reference sequence). The chain joins TRBV5-4 to TRBJ2-3; maybe TRBD2 (7 bases). The receptor was isolated from a man in his thirties or forties in good health. The sequencing sample was made of naive CD8+ T cells sorted from blood. The CDR3 DNA follows: TGTGCCAGCAGCCACACAGGGAGGGGAACAGATACGCAGTATTTT. It translates to CASSHTGRGTDTQYF.